This TCR beta chain was captured by sequencing in a study of monozygotic twins with inflammatory bowel disease. On this clonotype itself: What it binds is unknown.

Amplification of TCRalpha and TCRbeta cDNA involved two nested PCRs that ran for about 17 and 10 cycles. TCRdb re-called the 5' RACE reads and catalogs CDR3 proteins one per entry, DNA excluded. Its listing shows approximately 400,000 distinct CDR3 sequences. Study-wide results and limits: Healthy twins shared more clonotypes with others than IBD patients, most markedly active ones. Varying immunosuppressive regimens may have increased patient repertoire variability. Inverse Simpson values showed less TCRbeta diversity in IBD patients than in their healthy co-twins.

This CDR3 comprises 15 residues. Germline CDR1 and CDR2: SGHTA and FQGTGA. The chain recombines TRBV7-3 with TRBJ2-2; TCRdb's D call, TRBD2, is unchecked because there is no DNA. Material for sequencing was blood. This sequence was found in a human donor with ulcerative colitis or Crohn's disease, or a healthy co-twin of an affected twin (not recorded which). The CDR3 sequence is CASSSSGRDTGELFF.